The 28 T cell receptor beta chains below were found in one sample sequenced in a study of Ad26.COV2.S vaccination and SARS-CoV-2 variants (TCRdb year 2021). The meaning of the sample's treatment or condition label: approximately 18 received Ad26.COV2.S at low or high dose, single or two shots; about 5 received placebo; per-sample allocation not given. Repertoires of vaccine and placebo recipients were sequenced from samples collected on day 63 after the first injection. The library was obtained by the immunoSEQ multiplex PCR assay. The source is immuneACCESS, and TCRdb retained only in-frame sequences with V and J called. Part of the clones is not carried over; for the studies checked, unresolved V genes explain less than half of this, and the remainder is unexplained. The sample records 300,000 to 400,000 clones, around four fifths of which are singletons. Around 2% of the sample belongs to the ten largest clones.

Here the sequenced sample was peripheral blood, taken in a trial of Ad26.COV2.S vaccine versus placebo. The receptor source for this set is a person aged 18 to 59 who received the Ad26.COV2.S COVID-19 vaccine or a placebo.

The CDR3 protein is CASSQGNRGSNQPQHF. In nucleotides, the CDR3 is TGTGCCAGCAGCCAAGGAAACAGAGGTAGCAATCAGCCCCAGCATTTT. V gene TRBV3-1 (or the pseudogene TRBV3-2) combines with J gene TRBJ1-5; D unresolved. The CDR3 loop spans 16 amino acids. Per the germline V gene, CDR1 is LGHDT and CDR2 is YNNKEL (reference sequence). V lost 1 base, J lost 0 bases, and 10 bases lay in between.

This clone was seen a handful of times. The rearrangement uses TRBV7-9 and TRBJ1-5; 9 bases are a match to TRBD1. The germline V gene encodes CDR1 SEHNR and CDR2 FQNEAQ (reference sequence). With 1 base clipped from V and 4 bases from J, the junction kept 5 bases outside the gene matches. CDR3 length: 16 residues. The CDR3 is CASSLDLGTGNQPQHF. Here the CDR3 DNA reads TGTGCCAGCAGCTTAGATTTAGGGACAGGGAATCAGCCCCAGCATTTT.

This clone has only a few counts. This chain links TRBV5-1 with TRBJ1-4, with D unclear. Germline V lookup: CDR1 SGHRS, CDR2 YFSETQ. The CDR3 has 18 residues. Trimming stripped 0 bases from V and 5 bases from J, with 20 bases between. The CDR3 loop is CASSLGVGRGGENEKLFF. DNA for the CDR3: TGCGCCAGCAGCTTGGGGGTGGGCCGCGGAGGAGAAAATGAAAAACTGTTTTTT.

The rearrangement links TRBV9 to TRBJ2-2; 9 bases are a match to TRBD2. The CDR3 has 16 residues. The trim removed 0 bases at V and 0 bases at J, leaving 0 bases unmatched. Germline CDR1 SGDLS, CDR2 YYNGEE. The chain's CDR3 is CASSVVAGANTGELFF. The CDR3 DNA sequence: TGTGCCAGCAGCGTAGTAGCGGGGGCGAACACCGGGGAGCTGTTTTTT. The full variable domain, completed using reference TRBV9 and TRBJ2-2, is DSGVTQTPKHLITATGQRVTLRCSPRSGDLSVYWYQQSLDQGLQFLIQYYNGEERAKGNILERFSAQQFPDLHSELNLSSLELGDSALYFCASSVVAGANTGELFFGEGSRLTVL.

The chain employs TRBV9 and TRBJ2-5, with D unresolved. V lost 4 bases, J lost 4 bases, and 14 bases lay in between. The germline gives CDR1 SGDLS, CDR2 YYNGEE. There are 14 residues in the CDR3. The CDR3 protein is CASSKSPTRETQYF. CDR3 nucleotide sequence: TGTGCCAGCAGCAAATCCCCAACCCGAGAGACCCAGTACTTC.

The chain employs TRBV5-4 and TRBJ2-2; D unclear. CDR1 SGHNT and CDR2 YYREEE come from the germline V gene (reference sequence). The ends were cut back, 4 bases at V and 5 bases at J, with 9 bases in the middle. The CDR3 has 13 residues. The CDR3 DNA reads TGTGCCAGCAGCGCCGGAGTAACCGGGGAGCTGTTTTTT. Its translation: CASSAGVTGELFF.

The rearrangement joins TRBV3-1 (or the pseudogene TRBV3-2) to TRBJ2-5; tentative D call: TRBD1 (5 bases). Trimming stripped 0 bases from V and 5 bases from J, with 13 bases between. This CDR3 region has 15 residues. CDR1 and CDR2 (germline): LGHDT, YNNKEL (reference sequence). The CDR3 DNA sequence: TGTGCCAGCAGCCAAGATACGGCCAAGGGGGAGACCCAGTACTTC. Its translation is CASSQDTAKGETQYF.

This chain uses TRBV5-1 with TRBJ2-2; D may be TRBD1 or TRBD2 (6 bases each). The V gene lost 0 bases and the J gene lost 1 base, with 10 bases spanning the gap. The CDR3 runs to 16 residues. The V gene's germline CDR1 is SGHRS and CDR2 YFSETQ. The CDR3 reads CASSLGGGWNTGELFF. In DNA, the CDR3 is TGCGCCAGCAGCTTGGGAGGGGGGTGGAACACCGGGGAGCTGTTTTTT.

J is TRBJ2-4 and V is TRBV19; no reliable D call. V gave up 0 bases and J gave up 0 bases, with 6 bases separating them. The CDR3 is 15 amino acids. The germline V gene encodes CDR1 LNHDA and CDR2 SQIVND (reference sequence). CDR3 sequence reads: CASSIDFLAKNIQYF. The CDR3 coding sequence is TGTGCCAGTAGTATAGATTTTCTAGCCAAAAACATTCAGTACTTC.

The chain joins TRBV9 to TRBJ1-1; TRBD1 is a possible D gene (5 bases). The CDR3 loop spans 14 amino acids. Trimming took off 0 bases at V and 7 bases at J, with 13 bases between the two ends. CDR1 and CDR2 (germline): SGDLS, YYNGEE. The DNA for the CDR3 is TGTGCCAGCAGCGTAGATGCAGGGTATGGTGAAGCTTTCTTT. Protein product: CASSVDAGYGEAFF.

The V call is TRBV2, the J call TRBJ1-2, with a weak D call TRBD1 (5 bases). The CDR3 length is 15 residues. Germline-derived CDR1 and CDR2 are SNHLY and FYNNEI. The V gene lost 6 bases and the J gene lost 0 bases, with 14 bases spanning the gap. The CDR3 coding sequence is TGTGCCAGCAGACAAACAGGAACTTCTAACTATGGCTACACCTTC. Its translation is CASRQTGTSNYGYTF.

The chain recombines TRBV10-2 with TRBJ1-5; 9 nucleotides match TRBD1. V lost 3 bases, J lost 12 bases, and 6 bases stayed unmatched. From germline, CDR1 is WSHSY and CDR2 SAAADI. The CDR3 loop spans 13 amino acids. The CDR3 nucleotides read TGCGCCAGCAGTGAACTTGGGACAGGGAACCAGCATTTT. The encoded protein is CASSELGTGNQHF.

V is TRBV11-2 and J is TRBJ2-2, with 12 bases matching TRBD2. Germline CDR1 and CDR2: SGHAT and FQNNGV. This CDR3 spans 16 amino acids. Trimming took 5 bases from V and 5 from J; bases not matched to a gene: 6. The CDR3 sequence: CASSPLAGGQTGELFF. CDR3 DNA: TGTGCCAGCAGCCCTCTAGCGGGGGGGCAAACCGGGGAGCTGTTTTTT.

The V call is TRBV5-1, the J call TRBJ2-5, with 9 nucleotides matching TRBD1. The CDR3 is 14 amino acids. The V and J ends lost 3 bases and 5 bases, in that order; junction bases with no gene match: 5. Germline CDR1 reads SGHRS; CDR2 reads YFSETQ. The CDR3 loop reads CASSSQGATETQYF. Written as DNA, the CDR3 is TGCGCCAGCAGCTCACAGGGGGCCACGGAGACCCAGTACTTC.

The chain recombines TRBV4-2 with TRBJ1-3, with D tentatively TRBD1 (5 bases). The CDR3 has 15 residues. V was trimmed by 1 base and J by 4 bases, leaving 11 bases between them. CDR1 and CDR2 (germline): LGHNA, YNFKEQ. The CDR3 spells CASSQATGLGNTIYF. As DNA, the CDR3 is TGTGCCAGCAGCCAAGCCACGGGGCTCGGAAACACCATATATTTT.

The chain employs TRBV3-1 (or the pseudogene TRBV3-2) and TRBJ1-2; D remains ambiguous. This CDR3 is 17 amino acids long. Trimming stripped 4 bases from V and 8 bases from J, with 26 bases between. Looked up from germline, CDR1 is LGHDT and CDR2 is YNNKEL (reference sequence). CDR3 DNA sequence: TGTGCCAGCAGCCTTTCAAACCGACTCCGGACGAGAGGAGGCTACACCTTC. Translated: CASSLSNRLRTRGGYTF.

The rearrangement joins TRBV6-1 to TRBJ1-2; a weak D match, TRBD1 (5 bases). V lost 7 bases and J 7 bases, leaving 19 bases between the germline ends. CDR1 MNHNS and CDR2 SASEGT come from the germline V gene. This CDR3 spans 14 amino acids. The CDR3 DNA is TGTGCCAGCACCGACATTATAGGGACGGGTGGCTACACCTTC. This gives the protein CASTDIIGTGGYTF.

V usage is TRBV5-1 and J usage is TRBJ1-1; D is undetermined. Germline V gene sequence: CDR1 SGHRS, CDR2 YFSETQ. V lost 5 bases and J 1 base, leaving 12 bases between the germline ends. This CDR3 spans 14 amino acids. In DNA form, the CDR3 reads TGCGCCAGCAGAGGCACGAGGGCGAACACTGAAGCTTTCTTT. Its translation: CASRGTRANTEAFF.

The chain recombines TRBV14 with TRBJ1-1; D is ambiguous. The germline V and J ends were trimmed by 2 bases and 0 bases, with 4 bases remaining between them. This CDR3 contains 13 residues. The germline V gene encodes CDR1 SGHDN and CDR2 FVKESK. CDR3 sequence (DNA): TGTGCCAGCAGCCAAATTTTGAACACTGAAGCTTTCTTT. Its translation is CASSQILNTEAFF.

CDR3 sequence reads: CASSTHTRNTIYF. The CDR3 DNA reads TGTGCCAGCAGTACCCACACAAGGAACACCATATATTTT. The chain combines TRBV28 with TRBJ1-3; unclear D gene. CDR1 and CDR2 from the germline V gene are MDHEN and SYDVKM. The germline V and J ends were trimmed by 5 bases and 7 bases, with 12 bases remaining between them. The CDR3 has 13 amino acids. Full variable domain (outside the CDR3, taken from reference TRBV28 and TRBJ1-3): DVKVTQSSRYLVKRTGEKVFLECVQDMDHENMFWYRQDPGLGLRLIYFSYDVKMKEKGDIPEGYSVSREKKERFSLILESASTNQTSMYLCASSTHTRNTIYFGEGSWLTVV.

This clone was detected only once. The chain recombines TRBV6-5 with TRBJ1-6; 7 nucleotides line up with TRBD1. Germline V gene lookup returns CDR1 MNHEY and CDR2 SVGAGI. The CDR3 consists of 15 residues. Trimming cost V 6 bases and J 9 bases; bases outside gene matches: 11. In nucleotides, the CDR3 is TGTGCCAGCAGAGGGGGGACAGAGGTTTTTTCACCCCTCCACTTT. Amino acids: CASRGGTEVFSPLHF.

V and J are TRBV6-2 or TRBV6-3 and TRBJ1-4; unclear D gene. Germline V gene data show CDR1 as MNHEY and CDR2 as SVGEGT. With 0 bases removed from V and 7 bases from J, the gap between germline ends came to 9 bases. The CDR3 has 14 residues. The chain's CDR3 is CASSYSTRPEKLFF. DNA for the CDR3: TGTGCCAGCAGTTACTCGACCCGTCCTGAAAAACTGTTTTTT.

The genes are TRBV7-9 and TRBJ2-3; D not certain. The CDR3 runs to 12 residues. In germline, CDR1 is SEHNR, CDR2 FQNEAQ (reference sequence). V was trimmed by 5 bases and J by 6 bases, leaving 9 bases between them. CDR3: CASSPRADTQYF. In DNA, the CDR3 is TGTGCCAGCAGCCCCCGAGCGGATACGCAGTATTTT. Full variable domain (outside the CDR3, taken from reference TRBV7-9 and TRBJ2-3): DTGVSQNPRHKITKRGQNVTFRCDPISEHNRLYWYRQTLGQGPEFLTYFQNEAQLEKSRLLSDRFSAERPKGSFSTLEIQRTEQGDSAMYLCASSPRADTQYFGPGTRLTVL.

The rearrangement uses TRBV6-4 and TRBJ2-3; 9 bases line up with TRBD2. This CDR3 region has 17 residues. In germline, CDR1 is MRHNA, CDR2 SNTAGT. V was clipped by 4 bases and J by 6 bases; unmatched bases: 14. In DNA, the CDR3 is TGTGCCAGCAGTGTTGGCGGGGGGGCATCTAGTCTGGATACGCAGTATTTT. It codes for CASSVGGGASSLDTQYF.

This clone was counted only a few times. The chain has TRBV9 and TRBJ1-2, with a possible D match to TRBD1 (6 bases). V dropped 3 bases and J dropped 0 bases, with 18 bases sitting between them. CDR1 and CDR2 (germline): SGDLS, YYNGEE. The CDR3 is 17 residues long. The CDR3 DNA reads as TGTGCCAGCAGCGGGGGGGGCAGTTTTCCCGCTAACTATGGCTACACCTTC. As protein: CASSGGGSFPANYGYTF.

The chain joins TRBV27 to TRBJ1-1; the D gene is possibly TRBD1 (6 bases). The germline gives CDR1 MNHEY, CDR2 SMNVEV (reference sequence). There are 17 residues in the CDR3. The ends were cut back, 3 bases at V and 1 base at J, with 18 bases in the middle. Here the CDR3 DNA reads TGTGCCAGCAGTTTCACAGGGCGAGGGATGTCGAACACTGAAGCTTTCTTT. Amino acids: CASSFTGRGMSNTEAFF.

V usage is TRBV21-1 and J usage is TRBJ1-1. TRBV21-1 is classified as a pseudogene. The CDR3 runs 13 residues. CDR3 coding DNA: TGTGCCAGCAGCAAGGCAACGGGGACTGAAGCTTTCTTT. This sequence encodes CASSKATGTEAFF.

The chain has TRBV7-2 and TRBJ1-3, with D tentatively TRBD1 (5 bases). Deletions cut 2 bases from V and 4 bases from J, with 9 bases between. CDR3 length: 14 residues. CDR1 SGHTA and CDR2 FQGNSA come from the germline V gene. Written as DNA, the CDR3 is TGTGCCAGCAGCTTACAGGGTTTCGGAAACACCATATATTTT. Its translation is CASSLQGFGNTIYF.